Each of the 25 T cell receptor beta chains below was sequenced from the same sample in a study of T cell responses to AZD1222 COVID-19 vaccine. This table comes from immunoSEQ multiplex PCR, and its TCRdb copy is limited to in-frame clones, with some not included. In the table there are 110,000 to 150,000 clones, around 92% of which are singletons. This sample comprised peripheral blood, obtained on day 0 of AZD1222 vaccination. The receptors were gathered from an adult in good health.

The chain is built from TRBV4-3 and TRBJ1-3; D possibly corresponds to TRBD1 (5 bases). V lost 1 base to trimming and J lost 2 bases, with 15 bases between them. The germline CDR1 and CDR2 sequences are LGHNA and YSLEER. The CDR3 is 17 amino acids. The DNA for the CDR3 is TGCGCCAGCAGCCAAGCCCGGGGCAGGCTGGCTGGAAACACCATATATTTT. Residues: CASSQARGRLAGNTIYF.

This clone was seen only once. The chain's CDR3 is CASSQPGFPSGYTF. For the CDR3, the DNA is TGCGCCAGCAGTCAACCAGGTTTTCCTAGTGGCTACACCTTC. This chain joins TRBV23-1 and TRBJ1-2; D not certain. TRBV23-1 is an open reading frame, and its role is uncertain. CDR3 length equals 14 residues. Between the trimmed V and J ends, which lost 2 bases and 7 bases, there was a span of 14 bases.

The V call is TRBV27, the J call TRBJ2-7; 7 positions match TRBD2. V lost 8 bases to trimming and J lost 6 bases; unmatched junction nucleotides: 16. The CDR3 consists of 15 residues. Germline V CDR1 and CDR2: MNHEY, SMNVEV (reference sequence). CDR3 residues: CASRVMGRGVGEQYF. CDR3 nucleotide sequence: TGTGCCAGCCGAGTGATGGGACGGGGGGTGGGCGAGCAGTACTTC.

Written as DNA, the CDR3 is TGTGCCAGCAGCTTGGTTTCGTTTCGCGGGGGAGATACGCAGTATTTT. This sequence encodes CASSLVSFRGGDTQYF. The chain links TRBV5-8 to TRBJ2-3, with 7 bases identical to TRBD2. V trimming: 0 bases; J trimming: 5 bases; junction bases outside the gene matches: 9. Per the germline V gene, CDR1 is SGHTS and CDR2 is YDEGEE. The CDR3 sequence is 16 residues long.

This chain connects TRBV7-8 to TRBJ1-5, with 7 bases identical to TRBD1. The J segment lost 3 bases and the V segment lost 5 bases, leaving 4 bases of the junction unmatched. The CDR3 has 14 amino acids. Germline assignment: CDR1 SGHVS and CDR2 FQNEAQ. CDR3 nucleotides: TGTGCCAGCAGCCCAGGGGGTATCAATCAGCCCCAGCATTTT. This translates into CASSPGGINQPQHF.

The V call is TRBV3-1 (or the pseudogene TRBV3-2), the J call TRBJ2-2, with 7 bases lining up with TRBD2. Germline values: CDR1 LGHDT, CDR2 YNNKEL (reference sequence). Unmatched junction bases numbered 6, after V lost 5 bases and J lost 3 bases. The CDR3 is 15 residues long. The CDR3 nucleotides are TGTGCCAGCAGCTTGGGACTATCTGACACCGGGGAGCTGTTTTTT. Amino acid sequence: CASSLGLSDTGELFF.

In this sample, this clone turned up a few times. CDR3 amino acids: CATSDSRGVGETQYF. The CDR3 DNA follows: TGTGCCACCAGTGATTCTCGGGGGGTTGGCGAGACCCAGTACTTC. The chain is built from TRBV24-1 and TRBJ2-5; 7 bases fit TRBD2. Germline CDR1 is KGHDR and CDR2 is SFDVKD. CDR3 length: 15 residues. Losses at the gene ends were 2 bases for V and 5 bases for J; bases not matched to a gene: 7.

The CDR3, as DNA: TGTGCCAGCAGCTTAGCCCTCTCGGGTAGATCCTACAATGAGCAGTTCTTC. Its translation: CASSLALSGRSYNEQFF. The rearrangement joins TRBV7-2 to TRBJ2-1; D gene uncertain. The CDR3 contains 17 residues. With 0 bases removed from V and 1 base from J, the gap between germline ends came to 13 bases. From germline, CDR1 is SGHTA and CDR2 FQGNSA.

The chain joins TRBV6-2 or TRBV6-3 to TRBJ1-1, with TRBD1 as a possible D gene (6 bases). Deletions cut 2 bases from V and 5 bases from J, with 6 bases between. Germline CDR1 and CDR2: MNHEY and SVGEGT. This CDR3 is built from 12 residues. The CDR3 protein is CASSYGQTEAFF. CDR3 sequence (DNA): TGTGCCAGCAGTTACGGACAGACTGAAGCTTTCTTT.

V is TRBV7-2 and J is TRBJ1-2, with TRBD1 as a possible D gene (6 bases). V was trimmed by 5 bases and J by 7 bases, leaving 17 bases between them. The V gene's germline CDR1 is SGHTA and CDR2 FQGNSA. The CDR3 consists of 14 residues. This CDR3 reads CASSKRGGDGGYTF. The CDR3 DNA follows: TGTGCCAGCAGCAAGCGGGGGGGCGATGGTGGCTACACCTTC. Complete variable domain (other parts from reference TRBV7-2 and TRBJ1-2): GAGVSQSPSNKVTEKGKDVELRCDPISGHTALYWYRQSLGQGLEFLIYFQGNSAPDKSGLPSDRFSAERTGGSVSTLTIQRTQQEDSAVYLCASSKRGGDGGYTFGSGTRLTVV.

V usage is TRBV5-4 and J usage is TRBJ2-1, with 11 bases matching TRBD2. Trimming at V came to 2 bases and at J to 10 bases, leaving 8 bases not matched to a gene. The CDR3 length is 15 residues. The germline gives CDR1 SGHNT, CDR2 YYREEE (reference sequence). CDR3 loop: CASSFGSGGGREQFF. In nucleotides, the CDR3 is TGTGCCAGCAGCTTTGGTAGCGGGGGGGGACGGGAGCAGTTCTTC.

The chain couples TRBV3-1 (or the pseudogene TRBV3-2) to TRBJ2-7, with unresolved D. CDR1 is LGHDT and CDR2 is YNNKEL in the germline V gene (reference sequence). V lost 4 bases and J 3 bases, leaving 13 bases between the germline ends. The CDR3 spans 14 residues. The CDR3 reads CASSLGLTHYEQYF. As DNA, the CDR3 is TGTGCCAGCAGCCTAGGCCTGACGCACTACGAGCAGTACTTC.

V usage is TRBV7-9 and J usage is TRBJ1-1; TRBD1 aligns across 8 bases. The CDR3 contains 13 residues. With 5 bases clipped from V and 11 bases from J, the junction kept 10 bases outside the gene matches. Germline CDR1 and CDR2: SEHNR and FQNEAQ (reference sequence). The CDR3 DNA sequence: TGTGCCAGCAGCCCCCGGACAGGGAATGGGGCTTTCTTT. This gives the protein CASSPRTGNGAFF.

This chain links TRBV6-5 with TRBJ2-5; 8 bases agree with TRBD2. The CDR3 totals 15 residues. The V gene end was trimmed by 6 bases and the J gene end by 5 bases; junction bases not matched to a gene: 11. Germline V gene data show CDR1 as MNHEY and CDR2 as SVGAGI. DNA of the CDR3: TGTGCCAGCAGGCCCTCGGGGGGGGCGTTGGAGACCCAGTACTTC. Protein product: CASRPSGGALETQYF.

This sequence joins TRBV18 and TRBJ1-2; 8 nucleotides match TRBD1. J gave up 5 bases and V 3 bases, and 5 bases lay outside the gene matches. The CDR3 is 14 residues long. CDR1 is KGHSH, CDR2 LQKENI, per germline. CDR3 in DNA: TGTGCCAGCTCACCGAGGACAGGGATATATGGCTACACCTTC. This sequence encodes CASSPRTGIYGYTF.

The V call is TRBV7-8, the J call TRBJ1-3; 8 bases are a match to TRBD1. Germline V CDR1 and CDR2: SGHVS, FQNEAQ. Trimming at V came to 5 bases and at J to 4 bases, leaving 7 bases not matched to a gene. CDR3 length equals 15 residues. Here the CDR3 reads CASSPSGGRGNTIYF. The CDR3 region has the DNA TGTGCCAGCAGCCCATCAGGGGGCAGAGGAAACACCATATATTTT.

V is TRBV7-6 and J is TRBJ2-7; D gene ambiguous. Germline V gene sequence: CDR1 SGHVS, CDR2 FNYEAQ. CDR3 length: 16 residues. Trimming pared 4 bases from V and 0 bases from J, leaving 16 bases between. This chain's CDR3 is CASSSPLDLNSYEQYF. CDR3 DNA: TGTGCCAGCAGCTCCCCTCTGGACCTAAACTCCTACGAGCAGTACTTC.

The V and J genes are TRBV12-3 or TRBV12-4 and TRBJ1-6, with a weak D call TRBD1 (6 bases). Trimming took 7 bases from V and 10 from J, leaving 14 bases between them. This CDR3 spans 13 amino acids. The CDR3 region has the DNA TGTGCCAGCACCTTGAGGGGGGAATCACCCCTCCACTTT. Amino acid sequence: CASTLRGESPLHF.

The chain has TRBV18 and TRBJ1-1; maybe TRBD1 (6 bases). The CDR3 length is 16 residues. V was shortened by 3 bases and J by 1 base, with 15 bases between the two germline ends. CDR1 KGHSH and CDR2 LQKENI come from the germline V gene. CDR3: CASSPKIPQGNTEAFF. The DNA of the CDR3 is TGTGCCAGCTCACCTAAAATTCCACAGGGGAACACTGAAGCTTTCTTT. Drawing the rest from reference TRBV18 and TRBJ1-1, the complete variable domain is NAGVMQNPRHLVRRRGQEARLRCSPMKGHSHVYWYRQLPEEGLKFMVYLQKENIIDESGMPKERFSAEFPKEGPSILRIQQVVRGDSAAYFCASSPKIPQGNTEAFFGQGTRLTVV.

The chain carries TRBV1 and TRBJ1-2. TRBV1 is reported as a pseudogene. This CDR3 contains 14 residues. The CDR3 here is CTSSGRPRSYGYTF. CDR3 DNA sequence: TGCACCAGCAGTGGACGGCCTCGGAGCTATGGCTACACCTTC.

The chain joins TRBV7-2 to TRBJ2-7, with 8 bases aligning to TRBD2. The CDR3 is 17 residues long. The trim removed 0 bases at V and 3 bases at J, leaving 10 bases unmatched. Germline lookup yields CDR1 SGHTA and CDR2 FQGNSA. The CDR3 DNA sequence: TGTGCCAGCAGCTTAGCGACCGGGACTAGTAATTTCTACGAGCAGTACTTC. It specifies CASSLATGTSNFYEQYF.

The chain has TRBV18 and TRBJ2-2; D is undetermined. This CDR3 has 15 residues. Germline CDR1 reads KGHSH; CDR2 reads LQKENI. Trimming took 2 bases from V and 1 from J, leaving 8 bases between them. CDR3 nucleotides: TGTGCCAGCTCACCATGGCAGCAGAACACCGGGGAGCTGTTTTTT. It encodes CASSPWQQNTGELFF.

Written as DNA, the CDR3 is TGTGCCAGCTCACCGGGACAGACCCTACAACAAGAAGCTTTCTTT. Its translation: CASSPGQTLQQEAFF. The genes are TRBV18 and TRBJ1-1, with 7 bases fitting TRBD1. This CDR3 is 15 amino acids long. Per germline, CDR1 KGHSH and CDR2 LQKENI. V gave up 3 bases and J gave up 8 bases; unmatched junction bases: 12. The variable domain in full, with the rest retrieved from reference TRBV18 and TRBJ1-1, is NAGVMQNPRHLVRRRGQEARLRCSPMKGHSHVYWYRQLPEEGLKFMVYLQKENIIDESGMPKERFSAEFPKEGPSILRIQQVVRGDSAAYFCASSPGQTLQQEAFFGQGTRLTVV.

This clone has a single count. The chain has TRBV28 and TRBJ1-3; possible D gene TRBD1, 5 bases. CDR3 size: 12 residues. Deletions cut 10 bases from V and 4 bases from J, with 11 bases between. Germline values: CDR1 MDHEN, CDR2 SYDVKM. CDR3 residues: CATWTPGNTIYF. The CDR3 coding sequence is TGTGCCACCTGGACACCAGGAAACACCATATATTTT.

J is TRBJ2-1 and V is TRBV6-5; 10 bases match TRBD2. After removal of 6 bases from V and 8 bases from J, the junction contained 4 bases not matched to a gene. The CDR3 runs to 13 residues. From germline, CDR1 is MNHEY and CDR2 SVGAGI. The CDR3: CASRLAGRDEQFF. The CDR3 nucleotides read TGTGCCAGCAGACTAGCGGGGAGGGATGAGCAGTTCTTC.